The 9 T cell receptor beta chains below all came from one sample that was sequenced in a study of T cell repertoires in cytomegalovirus infection. TCRdb reprocessed the reads via MiXCR and lists one record per CDR3 protein. The sample lists about 890,000 distinct CDR3 sequences, around 31% seen once, with about an eighth in the top ten. For these receptors, no antigen is known. The source material was cultured CD8+ T cells from PBMCs, sampled from culture after CMV antigen stimulation. These receptor sequences come from a human donor in good health (CMV status not recorded). Some clones in this sample may be carry-over from other donors' samples.

As concerns this clonotype: A much larger clone differs from this one at a single base, so this may be a read error. The conserved phenylalanine or tryptophan is not found at the CDR3 terminus, so this likely reflects a read error. The chain couples TRBV7-2 to TRBJ2-1; tentatively, D is TRBD2 (7 bases). The V and J ends lost 3 bases and 10 bases respectively, with 13 bases between them. Germline CDR1 reads SGHTA; CDR2 reads FQGNSA. This CDR3 comprises 13 residues. In nucleotides, the CDR3 is TGTGCCAGCAGCTTCTTAGGGGGGGGCGAGCAGTTCTCC. The encoded protein is CASSFLGGGEQFS.

The chain has TRBV13 and TRBJ1-2, with a tentative D call TRBD1 (6 bases). This CDR3 contains 13 residues. Trimming pared 8 bases from V and 7 bases from J, leaving 17 bases between. The V gene's germline CDR1 is PRHDT and CDR2 FYEKMQ (reference sequence). The CDR3 DNA sequence: TGTGCCAGCGAGATAAGGGGGGAAGCTGGCTACACCTTC. Its protein product is CASEIRGEAGYTF.

This clonotype turned up a few times. This chain uses TRBV4-1 with TRBJ1-1; D is unresolved. V was pared by 1 base and J by 5 bases, with 11 bases between. The CDR3 totals 14 residues. Germline CDR1 MGHRA, CDR2 YSYEKL. In nucleotides, the CDR3 is TGCGCCAGCAGCCAAGCCGGGTCGGGAACTGAAGCTTTCTTT. The encoded protein is CASSQAGSGTEAFF.

In this sample, this clonotype turned up a few times. This CDR3 reads CSASGLAGHNEQFF. The DNA for the CDR3 is TGCAGTGCTTCTGGACTAGCGGGGCACAATGAGCAGTTCTTC. The genes are TRBV20-1 and TRBJ2-1; 12 bases fit TRBD2. Germline lookup yields CDR1 DFQATT and CDR2 SNEGSKA (reference sequence). After removal of 5 bases from V and 5 bases from J, the junction contained 4 bases not matched to a gene. The CDR3 is made up of 14 amino acids.

For this clonotype: A read error may account for a junction end that differs from germline. V and J are TRBV6-6 and TRBJ2-4, with D hard to call. The germline CDR1 and CDR2 sequences are MNHNY and SVGAGI (reference sequence). The CDR3 has 12 amino acids. Here the CDR3 reads CAGSYTKNIQYF. The CDR3 region has the DNA TGTGCCGGCAGTTACACCAAAAACATTCAGTACTTC.

The rearrangement joins TRBV19 to TRBJ2-4, with a possible D match to TRBD1 (5 bases). Trimming shortened V by 0 bases and J by 4 bases, and 7 bases separated the two germline ends. Germline CDR1 and CDR2: LNHDA and SQIVND (reference sequence). This CDR3 is built from 14 residues. The CDR3 loop reads CASSIDDSKNIQYF. The CDR3 DNA is TGTGCCAGTAGTATAGATGACAGTAAAAACATTCAGTACTTC.

This chain links TRBV9 with TRBJ2-6; a possible D gene is TRBD1 (5 bases). This CDR3 region has 15 residues. Germline lookup yields CDR1 SGDLS and CDR2 YYNGEE. Trimming stripped 2 bases from V and 0 bases from J, with 6 bases between. In DNA form, the CDR3 reads TGTGCCAGCAGCGTCGACAGCTCTGGGGCCAACGTCCTGACTTTC. As protein: CASSVDSSGANVLTF. The whole variable domain, filled in from reference TRBV9 and TRBJ2-6, reads DSGVTQTPKHLITATGQRVTLRCSPRSGDLSVYWYQQSLDQGLQFLIQYYNGEERAKGNILERFSAQQFPDLHSELNLSSLELGDSALYFCASSVDSSGANVLTFGAGSRLTVL.

The J gene is TRBJ2-4, the V gene TRBV5-1; 8 bases map to TRBD1. V shed 4 bases, J shed 7 bases, and the junction held 7 bases outside the gene matches. The CDR3 runs to 14 residues. Germline CDR1 SGHRS, CDR2 YFSETQ. The CDR3 protein is CASSLGQGWNIQYF. The CDR3 DNA reads as TGCGCCAGCAGCCTAGGACAGGGATGGAACATTCAGTACTTC.

With respect to this clonotype: Mismatch with germline at one junction end may stem from a read error. The chain is built from TRBV7-9 and TRBJ2-1; no reliable D call. Germline lookup yields CDR1 SEHNR and CDR2 FQNEAQ (reference sequence). The CDR3 sequence is 17 residues long. In nucleotides, the CDR3 is TGTGTCAGCAGCTCCGGATTCGCGGTGGCCACCTACAATGAGCAGTTCTTC. It translates to CVSSSGFAVATYNEQFF.